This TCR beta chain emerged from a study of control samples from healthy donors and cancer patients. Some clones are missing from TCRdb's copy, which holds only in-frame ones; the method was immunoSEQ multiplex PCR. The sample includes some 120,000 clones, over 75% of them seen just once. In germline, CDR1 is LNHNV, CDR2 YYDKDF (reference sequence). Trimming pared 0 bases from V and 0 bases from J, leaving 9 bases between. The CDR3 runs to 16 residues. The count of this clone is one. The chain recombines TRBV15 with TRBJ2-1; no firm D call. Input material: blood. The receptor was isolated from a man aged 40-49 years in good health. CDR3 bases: TGTGCCACCAGCAGAGATATACGTAGCTCCTACAATGAGCAGTTCTTC. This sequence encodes CATSRDIRSSYNEQFF.